The 27 T cell receptor beta chains presented below share a single source sample, sequenced in a study of CD8+CD57+ T cells in acquired aplastic anemia. The sequenced patients had an expansion of CD8+CD57+ cells seen by flow cytometry. Genomic DNA, the template, was used for profiling of the TCR beta VDJ and CDR3. TCRdb independently ran MiXCR on the reads; one entry per CDR3 protein. The table shows 150,000 or so distinct CDR3 sequences, with roughly 48% occurring only once. Sequenced sample: sorted CD4+, CD8+, or CD8+CD57+ T cells (not recorded which) from PBMCs. These receptors were obtained from a human donor with aplastic anemia.

This clonotype was seen many times. V gene TRBV20-1 combines with J gene TRBJ2-3; possibly TRBD2 for D (5 bases). The CDR3 runs to 13 residues. The V gene lost 0 bases and the J gene lost 8 bases, with 12 bases spanning the gap. Germline values: CDR1 DFQATT, CDR2 SNEGSKA (reference sequence). The DNA of the CDR3 is TGCAGTGCTAGAGAGGTGGCCGCGGGTACGCAGTATTTT. Its protein product is CSAREVAAGTQYF.

This clonotype was found a few times. V gene TRBV7-3 combines with J gene TRBJ2-1; TRBD1 might be the D (5 bases). V gave up 0 bases and J gave up 4 bases, with 13 bases separating them. The CDR3 runs to 16 residues. Germline values: CDR1 SGHTA, CDR2 FQGTGA. The CDR3 here is CASSLTSDSSYNEQFF. In nucleotides, the CDR3 is TGTGCCAGCAGCTTAACGTCCGACAGTTCATACAATGAGCAGTTCTTC.

This clonotype was recorded many times. The gene calls are TRBV19 and TRBJ2-7; D not certain. Germline-derived CDR1 and CDR2 are LNHDA and SQIVND (reference sequence). The CDR3 is 14 amino acids. Trimming stripped 8 bases from V and 2 bases from J, with 16 bases between. Here the CDR3 DNA reads TGTGCCAGTTCGACCGAGCAGGTACCCTACGAGCAGTACTTC. Protein sequence: CASSTEQVPYEQYF.

This clonotype was seen many times. The chain combines TRBV4-2 with TRBJ1-6; TRBD1 is a possible D gene (5 bases). Trimming stripped 0 bases from V and 9 bases from J, with 18 bases between. The V gene's germline CDR1 is LGHNA and CDR2 YNFKEQ. This CDR3 region has 17 residues. This CDR3 is CASSQEVSGAASSPLHF. CDR3 nucleotide sequence: TGTGCCAGCAGCCAAGAGGTGAGTGGGGCAGCCAGTTCACCCCTCCACTTT.

The chain joins TRBV2 to TRBJ2-1; 10 bases line up with TRBD2. This CDR3 has 14 residues. V lost 6 bases to trimming and J lost 5 bases; unmatched junction nucleotides: 4. The V gene's germline CDR1 is SNHLY and CDR2 FYNNEI. The CDR3 loop is CASSLAGENNEQFF. The CDR3, as DNA: TGTGCCAGCAGCCTAGCGGGAGAAAACAATGAGCAGTTCTTC.

This clonotype was detected only once. CDR3 in DNA: TGTGCCACCCGGGAAACGGGGCTGGACACCGGGGAGCTGTTTTTT. Its translation is CATRETGLDTGELFF. The chain is built from TRBV24-1 and TRBJ2-2; D is perhaps TRBD1 or TRBD2 (5 bases each). V lost 9 bases and J lost 3, with 16 bases in between. CDR1 is KGHDR and CDR2 is SFDVKD in the germline V gene. The CDR3 is 15 amino acids.

The chain recombines TRBV11-1 with TRBJ2-1; 9 positions match TRBD2. Germline V lookup: CDR1 SGHAT, CDR2 FQDESV (reference sequence). The V gene end was trimmed by 7 bases and the J gene end by 6 bases; junction bases not matched to a gene: 10. The CDR3 has 15 residues. The CDR3 DNA is TGTGCCAGCATCCAGAGCCTAGCGGGGACCAATGAGCAGTTCTTC. Its translation: CASIQSLAGTNEQFF.

This clonotype was found many times. The rearrangement joins TRBV20-1 to TRBJ2-5, with TRBD2 identical over 10 bases. This CDR3 is built from 15 residues. Germline CDR1 DFQATT, CDR2 SNEGSKA (reference sequence). J gave up 0 bases and V 1 base, and 2 bases lay outside the gene matches. CDR3 protein: CSARGTSGYQETQYF. CDR3 nucleotides: TGCAGTGCTAGAGGGACTAGCGGCTACCAAGAGACCCAGTACTTC.

This chain joins TRBV24-1 and TRBJ1-1, with D perhaps TRBD1 (5 bases). CDR1 and CDR2 from the germline V gene are KGHDR and SFDVKD. There are 13 residues in the CDR3. Trimming pared 10 bases from V and 0 bases from J, leaving 11 bases between. The CDR3 DNA reads as TGTGCCACAACCGCGGGGCTGAACACTGAAGCTTTCTTT. Its protein product is CATTAGLNTEAFF.

In this sample, this clonotype turned up many times. This chain uses TRBV20-1 with TRBJ1-5; a weak D match, TRBD1 (5 bases). CDR3 length: 14 amino acids. Germline V CDR1 and CDR2: DFQATT, SNEGSKA (reference sequence). The V end lost 0 bases, the J end lost 7 bases, and 13 bases lay between the germline ends. CDR3 protein: CSARDGRGEQPQHF. Written as DNA, the CDR3 is TGCAGTGCTAGAGATGGGCGGGGGGAGCAGCCCCAGCATTTT.

The sample holds a few counts of this clonotype. The CDR3 protein is CASSRSWGASYEQYF. The CDR3 DNA reads TGCGCCAGCAGCCGAAGCTGGGGCGCGAGCTACGAGCAGTACTTC. The chain combines TRBV5-1 with TRBJ2-7, with D possibly TRBD1 on 5 matching bases. CDR3 length: 15 amino acids. Deletions cut 4 bases from V and 3 bases from J, with 17 bases between. Germline V gene sequence: CDR1 SGHRS, CDR2 YFSETQ.

This clonotype was detected ten times or more. This chain joins TRBV29-1 and TRBJ1-4; 8 positions agree with TRBD1. Unmatched junction bases numbered 4, after V lost 1 base and J lost 6 bases. Per germline, CDR1 SQVTM and CDR2 ANQGSEA. This CDR3 has 14 residues. CDR3 in DNA: TGCAGCGTTGAAGGGGGACAGGATTATGAAAAACTGTTTTTT. Protein product: CSVEGGQDYEKLFF.

This chain joins TRBV20-1 and TRBJ2-7, with 12 nucleotides matching TRBD2. The germline V gene has CDR1 DFQATT and CDR2 SNEGSKA (reference sequence). This CDR3 has 14 residues. The ends lost 6 bases at V and 2 bases at J; junction bases unmatched: 5. The CDR3 DNA sequence: TGCAGTGCCCTACTAGCGGGAGGTGCCTACGAGCAGTACTTC. Protein product: CSALLAGGAYEQYF.

The chain has TRBV7-8 and TRBJ2-5; D is perhaps TRBD1 (7 bases). V was trimmed by 11 bases and J by 5 bases, leaving 24 bases between them. CDR1 SGHVS and CDR2 FQNEAQ come from the germline V gene. The CDR3 sequence is 15 residues long. CDR3 nucleotides: TGTGCCTCGGAGGGGAGAGACAGGGCGGGTGAGACCCAGTACTTC. Its protein is CASEGRDRAGETQYF.

This clonotype was detected only a few times. The chain carries TRBV13 and TRBJ1-2, with D maybe TRBD1 (5 bases). Trimming shortened V by 5 bases and J by 5 bases, and 12 bases separated the two germline ends. Per the germline V gene, CDR1 is PRHDT and CDR2 is FYEKMQ (reference sequence). There are 13 residues in the CDR3. Written as DNA, the CDR3 is TGTGCCAGCAGCCTGGGACCGGCATATGGCTACACCTTC. Amino acids: CASSLGPAYGYTF.

V gene TRBV24-1 combines with J gene TRBJ2-1; 8 nucleotides align to TRBD2. V shed 7 bases and J 2 bases; nucleotides not matched to a gene: 12. Germline V gives CDR1 KGHDR, CDR2 SFDVKD. This CDR3 has 17 residues. Here the CDR3 DNA reads TGTGCCACCAGAAAAGGCACCGGGGGGGCCGCCTACAATGAGCAGTTCTTC. Translating it yields CATRKGTGGAAYNEQFF.

V gene TRBV7-2 combines with J gene TRBJ2-3; D possibly corresponds to TRBD2 (6 bases). V lost 6 bases and J 5 bases, leaving 9 bases between the germline ends. The CDR3 loop spans 12 amino acids. Germline V lookup: CDR1 SGHTA, CDR2 FQGNSA. CDR3 region: CASRGLLDTQYF. For the CDR3, the DNA is TGTGCCAGCAGGGGACTTCTAGATACGCAGTATTTT.

This chain links TRBV25-1 with TRBJ2-1, with D possibly TRBD2 on 5 matching bases. This CDR3 is built from 13 residues. Germline V gene sequence: CDR1 MGHDK, CDR2 SYGVNS. The V and J ends lost 8 bases and 0 bases respectively, with 8 bases between them. This CDR3 is CASGESSYNEQFF. As DNA, the CDR3 is TGTGCCAGCGGGGAGAGCTCCTACAATGAGCAGTTCTTC.

The chain combines TRBV6-2 or TRBV6-3 with TRBJ1-2; no firm D call. CDR1 is MNHEY and CDR2 is SVGEGT in the germline V gene. V was cut by 0 bases and J by 6 bases, with 11 bases left in between. This CDR3 comprises 14 residues. The chain's CDR3 is CASSYSGRGDGYTF. CDR3 nucleotides: TGTGCCAGCAGTTACTCGGGTCGAGGAGATGGCTACACCTTC.

This clonotype appeared many times. The chain is built from TRBV6-5 and TRBJ1-6; the D is unclear. This CDR3 has 14 residues. With 4 bases removed from V and 13 bases from J, the gap between germline ends came to 17 bases. From germline, CDR1 is MNHEY and CDR2 SVGAGI. CDR3 sequence: CASSSPAPVGPLHF. CDR3 nucleotides: TGTGCCAGCAGTTCCCCAGCCCCGGTGGGGCCCCTCCACTTT.

The gene calls are TRBV20-1 and TRBJ1-1; TRBD1 might be the D (6 bases). CDR3 length equals 14 residues. Looked up from germline, CDR1 is DFQATT and CDR2 is SNEGSKA (reference sequence). V gave up 6 bases and J gave up 1 base, with 15 bases separating them. The CDR3 nucleotides are TGCAGTGCCAGCAGCGAGACAGGGAACACTGAAGCTTTCTTT. Protein product: CSASSETGNTEAFF.

Points on this clonotype: At one of its ends the junction is not consistent with the germline gene, which may arise from a read error. This chain uses TRBV10-3 with TRBJ2-3; a weak D match, TRBD1 (5 bases). Germline CDR1 is ENHRY and CDR2 is SYGVKD. This CDR3 is 13 amino acids long. The CDR3 DNA follows: TGTGCCACCAGTGACCCAGGGTTGAGTACGCAGTATTTT. It specifies CATSDPGLSTQYF.

This clonotype has ten or more counts. The V gene is TRBV2, the J gene TRBJ1-4; 10 nucleotides match TRBD1. Per the germline V gene, CDR1 is SNHLY and CDR2 is FYNNEI. Trimming removed 8 bases from V and 5 bases from J; junction bases left unmatched: 2. This CDR3 contains 13 residues. CDR3 residues: CASRTGGNEKLFF. In nucleotides, the CDR3 is TGTGCCAGCCGGACAGGGGGAAATGAAAAACTGTTTTTT.

This clonotype was seen more than once but under ten times. The rearrangement links TRBV3-1 to TRBJ1-1; the D gene is possibly TRBD1 (5 bases). Germline V gives CDR1 LGHDT, CDR2 YNNKEL (reference sequence). Between the trimmed V and J ends, which lost 4 bases and 6 bases, there was a span of 21 bases. The CDR3 loop spans 16 amino acids. This CDR3 is CASSRNWGRGVAEAFF. The DNA for the CDR3 is TGTGCCAGCAGCCGCAATTGGGGAAGGGGAGTCGCTGAAGCTTTCTTT.

In its sample, this clonotype was seen a few times. V gene TRBV18 combines with J gene TRBJ1-1; D not resolved. V was trimmed by 6 bases and J by 5 bases, leaving 16 bases between them. The CDR3 covers 14 residues. Germline CDR1 and CDR2: KGHSH and LQKENI. The CDR3 DNA follows: TGTGCCAGCTCCTCCCTCCCCCTGGAGACTGAAGCTTTCTTT. Protein product: CASSSLPLETEAFF.

In this sample, this clonotype turned up many times. The chain couples TRBV29-1 to TRBJ2-2; D gene uncertain. This CDR3 comprises 13 residues. Germline V CDR1 and CDR2: SQVTM, ANQGSEA. Trimming removed 7 bases from V and 1 base from J, with 10 bases in between. Here the CDR3 reads CSGEGMNTGELFF. The CDR3 DNA reads as TGCAGCGGGGAAGGGATGAACACCGGGGAGCTGTTTTTT.

For this clonotype: Since a much larger clone is just one base distant, this may be a read error. No conserved phenylalanine or tryptophan ends this CDR3, so it is likely a read error. V is TRBV27 and J is TRBJ1-1; D uncertain. The CDR3 consists of 15 residues. Germline CDR1 MNHEY, CDR2 SMNVEV (reference sequence). V lost 5 bases and J 1 base, leaving 14 bases between the germline ends. This CDR3 is CASSPLGRPNTEAFS. In DNA form, the CDR3 reads TGTGCCAGCAGTCCCCTTGGGCGGCCGAACACTGAAGCTTTCTCT.